This paragraph reports one T cell receptor beta chain. Clones were sequenced by immunoSEQ multiplex PCR, and TCRdb holds only the in-frame ones, with some missing. Of 200,000 to 300,000 clones listed, about 88% are singletons. The Seattle site enrolled patients during active infection and followed them longitudinally. The data derive from a study of blood T cell repertoires in COVID-19. Germline values: CDR1 MDHEN, CDR2 SYDVKM. The germline V and J ends were trimmed by 2 bases and 8 bases, with 15 bases remaining between them. CDR3 size: 14 residues. The sample consisted of peripheral blood. The clonotype originates from a woman in her sixties with COVID-19, enrolled during active disease. The gene calls are TRBV28 and TRBJ1-2; tentative D call: TRBD1 (5 bases). This CDR3 reads CASSLSIRVEGYTF. The DNA of the CDR3 is TGTGCCAGCAGTTTAAGTATCAGGGTGGAAGGCTACACCTTC.